The source of this T cell receptor (beta chain) is a study of cytomegalovirus exposure and HLA in healthy donors. Findings of the study overall: Some public TCRs appeared in many individuals, while most sequences were rare. Presence/absence comparisons presumed near-even sequencing depth among donors. Researchers counted roughly 150 TCR beta chains as cytomegalovirus-associated.

PCR involved 60 Vbeta and 13 Jbeta primers. Produced via immunoSEQ multiplex PCR; TCRdb's table is partial and in-frame only. The table lists some 59,000 clones, approximately 86% of them singletons. A remark on this clone: What it recognizes is unknown.

The germline CDR1 and CDR2 sequences are KGHSH and LQKENI. V was cut by 2 bases and J by 5 bases, with 7 bases left in between. This CDR3 is 13 amino acids long. This clonotype originated in a woman aged 18-29 years in good health and CMV-seronegative. Material for sequencing was PBMCs. This sequence joins TRBV18 and TRBJ1-5; no definite D call. CDR3 residues: CASSPGGHQPQHF. The DNA of the CDR3 is TGTGCCAGCTCACCAGGAGGGCATCAGCCCCAGCATTTT.